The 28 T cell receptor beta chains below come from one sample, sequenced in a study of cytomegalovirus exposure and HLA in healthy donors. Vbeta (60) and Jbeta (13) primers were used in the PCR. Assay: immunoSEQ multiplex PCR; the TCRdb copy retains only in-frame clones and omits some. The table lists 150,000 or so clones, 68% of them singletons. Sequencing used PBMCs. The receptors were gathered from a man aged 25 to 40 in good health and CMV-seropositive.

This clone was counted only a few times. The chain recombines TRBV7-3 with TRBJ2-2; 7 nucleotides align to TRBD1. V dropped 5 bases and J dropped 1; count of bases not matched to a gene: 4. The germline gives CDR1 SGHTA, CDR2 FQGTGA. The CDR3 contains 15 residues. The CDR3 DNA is TGTGCCAGCAGCCGCTGGACAGGGAACACCGGGGAGCTGTTTTTT. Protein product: CASSRWTGNTGELFF.

In nucleotides, the CDR3 is TGTGCCAGCAGCCCCGGTCAGGGGGTAAATGAGCAGTTCTTC. Amino acids: CASSPGQGVNEQFF. The rearrangement uses TRBV7-9 and TRBJ2-1, with TRBD1 identical over 7 bases. CDR3 length: 14 residues. The germline gives CDR1 SEHNR, CDR2 FQNEAQ (reference sequence). Germline trimming cut 5 bases from V and 7 bases from J; bases unmatched to any gene: 8.

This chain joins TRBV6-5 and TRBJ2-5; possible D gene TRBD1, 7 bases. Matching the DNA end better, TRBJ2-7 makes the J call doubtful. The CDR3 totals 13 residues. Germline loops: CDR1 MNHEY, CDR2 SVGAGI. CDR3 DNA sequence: TGTGCCAGCAGTGCGGGACAGACCTACGAGCAGTACTTC. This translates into CASSAGQTYEQYF.

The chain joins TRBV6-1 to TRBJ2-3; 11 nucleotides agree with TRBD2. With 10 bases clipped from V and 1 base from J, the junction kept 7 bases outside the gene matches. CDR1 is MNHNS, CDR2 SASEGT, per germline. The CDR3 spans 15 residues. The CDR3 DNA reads TGTGCCAACGGGCTAGCGGGAGGACGCACAGATACGCAGTATTTT. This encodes CANGLAGGRTDTQYF.

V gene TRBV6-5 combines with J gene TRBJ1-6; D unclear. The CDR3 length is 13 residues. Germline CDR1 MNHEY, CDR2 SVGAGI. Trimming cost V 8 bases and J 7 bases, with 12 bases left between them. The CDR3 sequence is CASRPRNNSPLHF. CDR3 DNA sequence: TGTGCCAGCCGTCCGAGAAACAATTCACCCCTCCACTTT.

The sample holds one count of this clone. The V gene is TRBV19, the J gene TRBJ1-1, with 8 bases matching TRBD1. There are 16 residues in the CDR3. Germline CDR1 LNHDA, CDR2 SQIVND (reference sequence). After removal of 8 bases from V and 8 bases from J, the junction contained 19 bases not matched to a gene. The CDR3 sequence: CASSDREYSSFYEAFF. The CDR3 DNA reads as TGTGCCAGTTCGGACAGGGAATATTCATCCTTCTACGAAGCTTTCTTT.

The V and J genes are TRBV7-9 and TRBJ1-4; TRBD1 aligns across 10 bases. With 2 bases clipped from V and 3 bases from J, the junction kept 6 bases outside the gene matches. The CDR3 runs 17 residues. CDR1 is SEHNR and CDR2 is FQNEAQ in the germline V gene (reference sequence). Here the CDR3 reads CASSLSDRGWANEKLFF. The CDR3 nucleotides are TGTGCCAGCAGCTTATCGGACAGGGGGTGGGCTAATGAAAAACTGTTTTTT.

CDR3 in DNA: TGTGCCAGCAGCTTATCTGGGCAGGGGGTCAACACCGGGGAGCTGTTTTTT. This codes for CASSLSGQGVNTGELFF. The rearrangement uses TRBV13 and TRBJ2-2; 7 bases agree with TRBD1. The CDR3 totals 17 residues. The germline CDR1 and CDR2 sequences are PRHDT and FYEKMQ (reference sequence). With 2 bases clipped from V and 2 bases from J, the junction kept 8 bases outside the gene matches.

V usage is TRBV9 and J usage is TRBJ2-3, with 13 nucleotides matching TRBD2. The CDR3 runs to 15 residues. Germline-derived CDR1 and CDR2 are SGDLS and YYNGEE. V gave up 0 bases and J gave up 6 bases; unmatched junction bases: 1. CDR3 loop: CASSVGTSGSDTQYF. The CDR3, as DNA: TGTGCCAGCAGCGTAGGGACTAGCGGGAGCGATACGCAGTATTTT.

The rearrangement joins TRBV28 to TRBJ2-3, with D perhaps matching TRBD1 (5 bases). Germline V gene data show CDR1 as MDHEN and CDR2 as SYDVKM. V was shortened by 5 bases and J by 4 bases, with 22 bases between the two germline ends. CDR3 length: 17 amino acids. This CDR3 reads CASSPPKVGPAPDTQYF. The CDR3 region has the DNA TGTGCCAGCAGTCCTCCGAAAGTGGGGCCAGCCCCAGATACGCAGTATTTT.

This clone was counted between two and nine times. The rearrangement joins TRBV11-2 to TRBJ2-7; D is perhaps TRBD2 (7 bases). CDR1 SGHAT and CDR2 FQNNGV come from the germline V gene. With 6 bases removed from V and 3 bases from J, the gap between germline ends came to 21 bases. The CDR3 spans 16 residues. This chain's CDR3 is CASRIHLVGGGYEQYF. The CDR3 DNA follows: TGTGCCAGCAGGATCCATTTGGTGGGAGGGGGCTACGAGCAGTACTTC.

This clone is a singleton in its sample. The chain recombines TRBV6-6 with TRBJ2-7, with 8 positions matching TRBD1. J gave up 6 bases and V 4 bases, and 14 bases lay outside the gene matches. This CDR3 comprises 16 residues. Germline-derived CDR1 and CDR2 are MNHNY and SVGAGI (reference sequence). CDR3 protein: CASSSFILGQGSEQYF. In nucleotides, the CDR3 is TGTGCCAGCAGTTCATTTATTTTAGGACAGGGTTCCGAGCAGTACTTC.

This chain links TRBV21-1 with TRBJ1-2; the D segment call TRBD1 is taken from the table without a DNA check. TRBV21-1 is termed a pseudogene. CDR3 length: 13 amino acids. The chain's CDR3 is CASTKGRTDGYTF. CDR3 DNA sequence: TGTGCCAGCACCAAAGGACGGACAGATGGCTACACCTTC.

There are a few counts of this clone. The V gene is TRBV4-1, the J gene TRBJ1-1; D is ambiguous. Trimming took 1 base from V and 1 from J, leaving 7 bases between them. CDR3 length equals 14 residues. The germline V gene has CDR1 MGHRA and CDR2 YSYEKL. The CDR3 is CASSQGAGNTEAFF. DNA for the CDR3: TGCGCCAGCAGCCAAGGAGCGGGGAACACTGAAGCTTTCTTT.

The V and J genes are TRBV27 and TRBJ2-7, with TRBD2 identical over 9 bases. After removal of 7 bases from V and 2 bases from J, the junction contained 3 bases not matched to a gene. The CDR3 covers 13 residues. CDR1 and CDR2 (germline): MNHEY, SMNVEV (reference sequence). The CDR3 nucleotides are TGTGCCAGCATCATAGCGGGGGCCTACGAGCAGTACTTC. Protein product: CASIIAGAYEQYF.

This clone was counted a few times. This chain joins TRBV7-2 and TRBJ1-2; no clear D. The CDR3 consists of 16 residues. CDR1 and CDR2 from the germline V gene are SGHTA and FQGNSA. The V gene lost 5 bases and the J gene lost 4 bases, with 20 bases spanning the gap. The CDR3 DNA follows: TGTGCCAGCAGCCGAGATTACGCAGGACTCCTCTATGGCTACACCTTC. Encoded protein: CASSRDYAGLLYGYTF. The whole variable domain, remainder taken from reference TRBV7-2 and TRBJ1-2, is GAGVSQSPSNKVTEKGKDVELRCDPISGHTALYWYRQSLGQGLEFLIYFQGNSAPDKSGLPSDRFSAERTGGSVSTLTIQRTQQEDSAVYLCASSRDYAGLLYGYTFGSGTRLTVV.

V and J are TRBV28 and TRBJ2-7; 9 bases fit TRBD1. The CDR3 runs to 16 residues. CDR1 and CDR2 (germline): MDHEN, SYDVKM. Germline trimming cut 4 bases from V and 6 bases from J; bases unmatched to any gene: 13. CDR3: CASSSTGGEYYFEQYF. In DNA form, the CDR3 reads TGTGCCAGCAGTTCGACAGGGGGAGAGTACTACTTCGAGCAGTACTTC.

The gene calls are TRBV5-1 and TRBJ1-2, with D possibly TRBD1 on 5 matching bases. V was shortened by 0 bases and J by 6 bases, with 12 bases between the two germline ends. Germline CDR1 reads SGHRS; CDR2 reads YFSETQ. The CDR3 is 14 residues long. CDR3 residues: CASSLVAGNNGYTF. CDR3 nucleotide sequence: TGCGCCAGCAGCTTGGTGGCAGGGAATAATGGCTACACCTTC. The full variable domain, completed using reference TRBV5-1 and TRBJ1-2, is KAGVTQTPRYLIKTRGQQVTLSCSPISGHRSVSWYQQTPGQGLQFLFEYFSETQRNKGNFPGRFSGRQFSNSRSEMNVSTLELGDSALYLCASSLVAGNNGYTFGSGTRLTVV.

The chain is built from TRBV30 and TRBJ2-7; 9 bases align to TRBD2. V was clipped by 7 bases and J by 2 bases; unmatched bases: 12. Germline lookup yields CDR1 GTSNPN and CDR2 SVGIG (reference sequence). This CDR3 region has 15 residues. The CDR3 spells CASNLGSGSAYEQYF. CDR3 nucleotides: TGTGCCTCAAACCTAGGTAGCGGGAGCGCCTACGAGCAGTACTTC.

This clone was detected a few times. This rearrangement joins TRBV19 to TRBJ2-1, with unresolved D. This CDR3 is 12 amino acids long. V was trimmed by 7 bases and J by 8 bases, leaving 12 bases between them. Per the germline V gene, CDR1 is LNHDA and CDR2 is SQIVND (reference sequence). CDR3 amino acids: CASTQYNDEQFF. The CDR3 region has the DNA TGTGCCAGTACCCAATACAACGATGAGCAGTTCTTC.

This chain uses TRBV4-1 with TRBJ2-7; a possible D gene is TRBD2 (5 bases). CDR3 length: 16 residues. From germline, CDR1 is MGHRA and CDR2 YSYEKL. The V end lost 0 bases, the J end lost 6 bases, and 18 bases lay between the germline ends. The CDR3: CASSQEGVGARAEQYF. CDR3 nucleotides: TGCGCCAGCAGCCAAGAGGGTGTGGGCGCGAGGGCCGAGCAGTACTTC.

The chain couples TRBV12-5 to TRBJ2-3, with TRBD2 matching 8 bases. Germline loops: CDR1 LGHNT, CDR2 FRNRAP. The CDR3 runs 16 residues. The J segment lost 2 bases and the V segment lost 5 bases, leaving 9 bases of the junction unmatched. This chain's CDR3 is CASGPRVAGFTDTQYF. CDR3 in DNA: TGTGCTAGTGGTCCTAGGGTAGCGGGATTCACAGATACGCAGTATTTT.

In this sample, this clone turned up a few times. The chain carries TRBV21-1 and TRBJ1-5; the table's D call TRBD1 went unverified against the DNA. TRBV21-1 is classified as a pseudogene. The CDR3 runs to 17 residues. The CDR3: CASSKIDRERSNQPQHF. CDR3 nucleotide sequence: TGTGCCAGCAGCAAAATTGACAGGGAGAGAAGCAATCAGCCCCAGCATTTT.

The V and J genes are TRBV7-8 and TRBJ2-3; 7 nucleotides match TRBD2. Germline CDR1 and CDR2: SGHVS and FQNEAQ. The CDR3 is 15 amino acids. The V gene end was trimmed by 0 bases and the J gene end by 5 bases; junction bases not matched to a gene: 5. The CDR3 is CASSLALSGLDTQYF. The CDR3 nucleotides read TGTGCCAGCAGCTTAGCGCTTAGCGGGTTAGATACGCAGTATTTT.

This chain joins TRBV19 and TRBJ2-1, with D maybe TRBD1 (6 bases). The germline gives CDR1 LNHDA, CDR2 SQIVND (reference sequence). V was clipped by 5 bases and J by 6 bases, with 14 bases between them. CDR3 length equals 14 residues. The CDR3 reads CASSHLTGPNEQFF. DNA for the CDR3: TGTGCCAGTAGTCATTTGACAGGCCCCAATGAGCAGTTCTTC.

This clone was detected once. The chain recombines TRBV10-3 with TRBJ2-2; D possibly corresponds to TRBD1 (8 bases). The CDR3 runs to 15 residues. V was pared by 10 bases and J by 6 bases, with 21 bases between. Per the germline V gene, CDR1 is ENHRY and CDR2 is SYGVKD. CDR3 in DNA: TGTGCCAGCACAGGGGGTTCGGGGAGGGCCGGGGAGCTGTTTTTT. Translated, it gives CASTGGSGRAGELFF.

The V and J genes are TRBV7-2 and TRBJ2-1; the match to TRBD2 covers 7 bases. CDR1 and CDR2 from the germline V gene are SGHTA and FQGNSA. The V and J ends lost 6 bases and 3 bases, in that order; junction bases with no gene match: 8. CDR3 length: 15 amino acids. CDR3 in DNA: TGTGCCAGCAGTTCCTCAGCGGGATTCTACAATGAGCAGTTCTTC. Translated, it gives CASSSSAGFYNEQFF.

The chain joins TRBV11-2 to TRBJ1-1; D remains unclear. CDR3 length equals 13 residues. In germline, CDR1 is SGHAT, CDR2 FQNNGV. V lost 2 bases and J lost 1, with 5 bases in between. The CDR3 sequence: CASSLFQNTEAFF. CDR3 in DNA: TGTGCCAGCAGCTTATTCCAGAACACTGAAGCTTTCTTT.